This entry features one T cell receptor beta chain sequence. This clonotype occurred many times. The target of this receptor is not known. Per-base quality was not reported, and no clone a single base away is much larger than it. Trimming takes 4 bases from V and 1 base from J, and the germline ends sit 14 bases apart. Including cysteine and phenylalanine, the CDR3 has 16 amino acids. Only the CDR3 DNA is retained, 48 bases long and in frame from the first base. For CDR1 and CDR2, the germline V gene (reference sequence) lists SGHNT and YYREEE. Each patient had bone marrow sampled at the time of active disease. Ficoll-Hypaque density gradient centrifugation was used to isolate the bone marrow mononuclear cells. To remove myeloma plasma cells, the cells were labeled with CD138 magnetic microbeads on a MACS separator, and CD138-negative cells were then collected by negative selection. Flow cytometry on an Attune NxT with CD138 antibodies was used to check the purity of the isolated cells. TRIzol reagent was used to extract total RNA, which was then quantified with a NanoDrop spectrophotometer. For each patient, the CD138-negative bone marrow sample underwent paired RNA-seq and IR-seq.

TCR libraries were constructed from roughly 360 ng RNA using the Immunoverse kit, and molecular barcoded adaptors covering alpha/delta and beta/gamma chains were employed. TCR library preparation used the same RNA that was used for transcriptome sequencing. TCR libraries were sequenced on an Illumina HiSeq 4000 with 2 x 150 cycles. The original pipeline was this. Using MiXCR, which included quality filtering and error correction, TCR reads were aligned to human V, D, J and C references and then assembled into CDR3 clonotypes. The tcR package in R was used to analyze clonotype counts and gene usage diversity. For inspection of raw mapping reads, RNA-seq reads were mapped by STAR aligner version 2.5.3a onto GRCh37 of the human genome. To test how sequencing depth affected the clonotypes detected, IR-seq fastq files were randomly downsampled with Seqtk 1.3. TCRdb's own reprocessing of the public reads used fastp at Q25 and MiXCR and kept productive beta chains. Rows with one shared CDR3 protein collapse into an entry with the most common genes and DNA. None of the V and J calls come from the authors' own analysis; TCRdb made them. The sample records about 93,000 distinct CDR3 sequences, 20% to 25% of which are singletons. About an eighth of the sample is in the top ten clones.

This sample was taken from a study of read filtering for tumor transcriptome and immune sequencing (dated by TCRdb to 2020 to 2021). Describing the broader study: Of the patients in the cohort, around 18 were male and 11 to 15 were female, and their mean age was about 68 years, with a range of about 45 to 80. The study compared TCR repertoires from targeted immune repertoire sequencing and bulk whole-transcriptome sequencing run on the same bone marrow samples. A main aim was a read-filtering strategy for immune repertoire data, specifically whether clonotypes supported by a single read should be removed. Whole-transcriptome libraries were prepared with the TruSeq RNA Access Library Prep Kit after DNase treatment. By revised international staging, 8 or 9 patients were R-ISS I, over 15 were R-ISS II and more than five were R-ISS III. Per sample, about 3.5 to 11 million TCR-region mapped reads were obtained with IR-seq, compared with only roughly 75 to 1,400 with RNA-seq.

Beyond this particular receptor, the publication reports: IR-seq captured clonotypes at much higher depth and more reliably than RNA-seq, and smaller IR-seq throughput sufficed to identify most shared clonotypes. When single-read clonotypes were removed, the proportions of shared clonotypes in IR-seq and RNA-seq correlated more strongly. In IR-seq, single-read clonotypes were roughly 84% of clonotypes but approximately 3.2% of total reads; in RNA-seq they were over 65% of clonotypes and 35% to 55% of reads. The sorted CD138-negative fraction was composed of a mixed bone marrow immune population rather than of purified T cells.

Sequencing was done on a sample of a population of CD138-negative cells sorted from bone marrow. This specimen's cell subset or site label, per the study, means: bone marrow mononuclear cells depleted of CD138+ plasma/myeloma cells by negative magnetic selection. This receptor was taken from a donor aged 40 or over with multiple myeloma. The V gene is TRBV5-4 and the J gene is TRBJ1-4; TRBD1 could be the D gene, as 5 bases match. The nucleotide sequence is TGTGCCAGCAGCATGACAGTGAAAGGAACTAATGAAAAACTGTTTTTT. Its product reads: CASSMTVKGTNEKLFF.